This T cell receptor (beta chain) was recorded in a study of blood T cell repertoires in COVID-19 (dated by TCRdb to 2018 to 2021). Study-level background: Collaborator samples came from the United States, Italy and Spain and covered acute and convalescent phases of COVID-19. Samples came from the ongoing ImmuneRACE study (first 160 participants) plus 1,254 subjects from 6 global collaborators. The repertoires were released in a freely available public database meant as a resource for research on the immune response to SARS-CoV-2. The prospective study material was composed of cDNA or gDNA derived from T cells, B-cell-depleted T cells, or PBMCs. Subjects who had been exposed to COVID-19, were actively infected with it, or had recovered from it provided the deeply sampled blood TCRbeta repertoires that made up the dataset. Nearly every sample came with metadata listing a de-identified subject ID, COVID-19 status, age in years and sex. Where HLA class I and class II types were available, the types were taken from metadata supplied by the sample provider, not from assay-based typing. The paper's findings and limits, for the study overall: Clinical and demographic metadata were provided uncurated, with the amount varying by source and participant.

Of note for this clone: Its antigen specificity is not known. No much larger clone is present one base from it, and per-base qualities are unavailable.

TCRbeta CDR3 regions were amplified from genomic DNA using the immunoSEQ Assay, a bias-controlled multiplex PCR. Under the source paper's analysis protocol: Within the assay, amplification of reference gene primers was used to estimate how many nucleated cells each sample contained. To quantify the absolute abundance of each unique TCRbeta CDR3 rearrangement, sequence reads were collapsed and filtered. Productive Simpson clonality was computed per sample as the square root of Simpson's diversity index over productive rearrangements. TCRdb took over this immuneACCESS table, retaining in-frame rearrangements with V and J assigned. Such tables are incomplete; in checked studies, under half of the missing clones stem from an unresolved V gene, and the remainder is unexplained. The DNA was the basis for D and trimming; V, J and clone size are from that table. The sample table holds about 6,400 clones, of which around 90% were seen once. The ten biggest clones cover around half of the sample.

The collaborating institutions used their own protocols to collect whole blood in K2EDTA tubes. For TCRbeta analysis, collaborators shipped samples as frozen whole blood, isolated PBMCs, or DNA extracted from either of those sample types. The material sequenced was peripheral blood. The sequence was collected from a human donor in a cohort sampled during active COVID-19.

The CDR3 protein is CASSLNGKTSGEQYF. The sequenced DNA is TGTGCCAGCAGCTTGAACGGGAAGACCTCCGGGGAGCAGTACTTC. The receptor chain draws on TRBV5-4 and TRBJ2-7, with TRBD2 as a weak D call on 5 bases. Including cysteine and phenylalanine, the CDR3 has 15 amino acids. Only the CDR3 region is kept as DNA, spanning 45 bases read in frame from base 1. From a lookup of the germline V gene (reference sequence), CDR1 and CDR2 are SGHNT and YYREEE. The trim is 1 base for V and 7 bases for J, with a gap of 18 bases between the germline ends.